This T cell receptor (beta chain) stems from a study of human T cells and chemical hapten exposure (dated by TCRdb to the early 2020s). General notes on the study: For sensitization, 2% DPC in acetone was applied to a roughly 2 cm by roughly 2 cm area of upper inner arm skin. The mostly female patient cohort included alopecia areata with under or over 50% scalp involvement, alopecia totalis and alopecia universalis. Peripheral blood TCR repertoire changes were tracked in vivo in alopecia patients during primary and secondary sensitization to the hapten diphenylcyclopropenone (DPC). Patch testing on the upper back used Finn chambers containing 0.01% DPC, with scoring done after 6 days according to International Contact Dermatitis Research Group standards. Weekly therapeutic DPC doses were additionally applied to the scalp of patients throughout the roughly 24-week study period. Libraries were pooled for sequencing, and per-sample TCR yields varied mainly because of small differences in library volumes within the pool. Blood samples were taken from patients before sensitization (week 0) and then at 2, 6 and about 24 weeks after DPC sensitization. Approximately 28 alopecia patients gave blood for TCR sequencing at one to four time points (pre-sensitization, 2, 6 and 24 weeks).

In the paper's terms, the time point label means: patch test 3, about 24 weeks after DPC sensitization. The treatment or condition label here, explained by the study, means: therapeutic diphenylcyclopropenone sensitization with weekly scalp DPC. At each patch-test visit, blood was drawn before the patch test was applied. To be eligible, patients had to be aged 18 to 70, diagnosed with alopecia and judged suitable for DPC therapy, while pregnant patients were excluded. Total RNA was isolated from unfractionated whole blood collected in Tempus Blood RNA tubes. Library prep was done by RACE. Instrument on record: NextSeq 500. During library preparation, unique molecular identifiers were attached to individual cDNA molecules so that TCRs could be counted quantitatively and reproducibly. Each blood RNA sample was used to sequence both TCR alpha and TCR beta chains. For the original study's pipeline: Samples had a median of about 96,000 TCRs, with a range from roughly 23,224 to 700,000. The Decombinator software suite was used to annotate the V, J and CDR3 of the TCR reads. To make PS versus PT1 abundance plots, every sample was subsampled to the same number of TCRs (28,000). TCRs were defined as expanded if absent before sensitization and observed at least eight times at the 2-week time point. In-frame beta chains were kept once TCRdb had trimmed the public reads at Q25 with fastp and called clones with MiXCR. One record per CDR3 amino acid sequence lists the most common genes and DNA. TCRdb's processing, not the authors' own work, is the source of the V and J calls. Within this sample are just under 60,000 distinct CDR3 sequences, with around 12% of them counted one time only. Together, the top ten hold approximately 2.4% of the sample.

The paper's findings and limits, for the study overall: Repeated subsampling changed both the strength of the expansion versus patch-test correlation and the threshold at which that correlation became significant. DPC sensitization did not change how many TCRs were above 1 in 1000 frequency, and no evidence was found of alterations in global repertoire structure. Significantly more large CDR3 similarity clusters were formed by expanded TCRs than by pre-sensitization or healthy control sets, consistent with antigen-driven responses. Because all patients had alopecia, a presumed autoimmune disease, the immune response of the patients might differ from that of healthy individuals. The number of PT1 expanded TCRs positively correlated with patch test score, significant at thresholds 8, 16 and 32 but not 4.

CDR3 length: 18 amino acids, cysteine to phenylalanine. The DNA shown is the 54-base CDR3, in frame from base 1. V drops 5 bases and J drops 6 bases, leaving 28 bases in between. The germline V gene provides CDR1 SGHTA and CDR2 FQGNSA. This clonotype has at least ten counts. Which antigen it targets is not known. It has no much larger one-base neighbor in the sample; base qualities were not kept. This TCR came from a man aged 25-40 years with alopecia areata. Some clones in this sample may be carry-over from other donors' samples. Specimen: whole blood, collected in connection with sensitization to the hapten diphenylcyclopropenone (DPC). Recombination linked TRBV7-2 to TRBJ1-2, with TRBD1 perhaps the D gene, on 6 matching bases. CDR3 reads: CASSLSYKGHQTPHGYTF. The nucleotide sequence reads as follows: TGTGCCAGCAGCCTTTCATATAAGGGACACCAAACCCCTCATGGCTACACCTTC.